Given below is one T cell receptor (beta chain) in context. The junction does not match germline at one end; this may be a read error. Every diagnosis used clinical symptoms, serum thyroxine and TRAb, thyroid ultrasound and orbital computed tomography. This entry belongs to a study of T cells in Graves' hyperthyroidism and ophthalmopathy. Study-level information: Blood was drawn when the patient was first diagnosed and still untreated.

From RNA transcripts, TCR beta CDR3 regions were amplified. HTBI primers drove first-round RT-PCR of the TCR CDR3. TCRdb called the multiplex PCR reads again in MiXCR, with one record for every CDR3 protein. Seen here are about 840,000 distinct CDR3 sequences, 38% observed once, and the top ten hold about 8.9%. The source is a man between 18 and 35 years old with Graves' hyperthyroidism. The sequenced sample consisted of blood.

CDR3 loop: CASSYPGQHTGELFF. DNA of the CDR3: TGTGCCAGCAGTTACCCGGGACAGCACACCGGGGAGCTGTTTTTT. V and J are TRBV10-3 and TRBJ2-2, with 7 bases lining up with TRBD1. Per germline, CDR1 ENHRY and CDR2 SYGVKD. The CDR3 consists of 15 residues.